The source of this T cell receptor beta chain is a study of molecular identifiers for immune sequencing clone quantification. Using 10%, 30% or 50% RNA, naive CD8 libraries were derived from about 20,000 to 1,000,000 sorted cells. Naive CD8 T cells were picked out by sorting for CD8+CD4-CCR7+CD45RA+. Previously reported methods and listed TCR primers produced the bulk TCR libraries. TCRdb passed the PCR reads through MiXCR, listing each CDR3 protein once. This sample carries hundreds of thousands of distinct CDR3 sequences, about 25% of them seen once, and the ten largest clones take roughly 0.83%. Study-level findings and limits: In CMV-specific effectors, clones above 20 copies held over 98% of molecules; naive, under 1%.

The junction had 3 bases not matched to a gene; V was cut back by 6 bases and J by 6 bases. The germline CDR1 and CDR2 sequences are KGHDR and SFDVKD. There are 14 residues in the CDR3. The table lists this clonotype with many counts. The target antigen is unknown. The specimen was naive CD8+ T cells from blood, with Jurkat cell RNA spiked in. Stated subset: FACS-sorted CD8+CD4-CCR7+CD45RA+ naive T cells. The receptor was derived from a human donor in good health. Some libraries in this study had Jurkat cell RNA spiked in. V and J are TRBV24-1 and TRBJ2-2; TRBD2 agrees at 10 bases. The CDR3 here is CATSPSGSAGELFF. The CDR3 DNA reads as TGTGCCACCAGTCCTAGCGGGAGTGCCGGGGAGCTGTTTTTT.